The T cell receptor beta chain described here comes from a study of T cells in Graves' hyperthyroidism and ophthalmopathy. Findings of the study overall: Ophthalmopathy was predicted by the model a median of 6.5 months ahead of onset.

The count of this clonotype is one. Its antigen is not identified. Trimming removed 4 bases from V and 8 bases from J; junction bases left unmatched: 11. Germline assignment: CDR1 SGHKS and CDR2 YYEKEE (reference sequence). The CDR3 covers 16 residues. Using RNA transcripts as the source, TCR beta CDR3 regions were amplified. TCR CDR3 underwent first-round RT-PCR with the HTBI primer set. TCRdb independently ran MiXCR on the multiplex PCR reads; one entry per CDR3 protein. The sample contains under 350,000 distinct CDR3 sequences, about a sixth of which appear only once. The rearrangement links TRBV5-5 to TRBJ2-1; 11 bases match TRBD2. Sequenced input: blood. The receptor was derived from an older woman with Graves' ophthalmopathy. This CDR3 is CASSNPGLAGEDEQFF. CDR3 sequence (DNA): TGTGCCAGCAGCAATCCAGGACTAGCGGGTGAGGATGAGCAGTTCTTC. The full variable domain, with the rest looked up from reference TRBV5-5 and TRBJ2-1, is DAGVTQSPTHLIKTRGQQVTLRCSPISGHKSVSWYQQVLGQGPQFIFQYYEKEERGRGNFPDRFSARQFPNYSSELNVNALLLGDSALYLCASSNPGLAGEDEQFFGPGTRLTVL.